The 7 T cell receptor beta chains in this list originate from one sample, sequenced in a study of cytomegalovirus exposure and HLA in healthy donors. Use of 60 Vbeta and 13 Jbeta primers characterized the PCR. The assay was immunoSEQ multiplex PCR, and TCRdb's table has in-frame clones only and misses some. The sample comprises about 70,000 clones, roughly 68% of which are singletons, and approximately 10% rests with the top ten. The material sequenced was PBMCs. All receptors derive from a woman in her fifties or sixties in good health and CMV-seropositive.

The rearrangement links TRBV11-3 to TRBJ1-2, with D maybe TRBD1 (6 bases). The length of the CDR3 is 14 residues. Trimming stripped 1 base from V and 8 bases from J, with 14 bases between. Germline lookup yields CDR1 SGHNT and CDR2 YENEEA. The CDR3 loop is CASSLAANREGYTF. DNA for the CDR3: TGTGCCAGCAGCTTAGCCGCCAACAGGGAAGGCTACACCTTC.

This clone was counted between two and nine times. The rearrangement links TRBV6-5 to TRBJ1-6; D might be TRBD1 (6 bases). This CDR3 has 15 amino acids. CDR1 is MNHEY and CDR2 is SVGAGI in the germline V gene. With 5 bases removed from V and 1 base from J, the gap between germline ends came to 9 bases. The CDR3 region is CASSKQGSYNSPLHF. The CDR3 coding sequence is TGTGCCAGCAGTAAACAGGGATCCTATAATTCACCCCTCCACTTT.

The chain links TRBV11-2 to TRBJ2-5, with unresolved D. Looked up from germline, CDR1 is SGHAT and CDR2 is FQNNGV. V gave up 5 bases and J gave up 8 bases, with 6 bases separating them. This CDR3 region has 10 residues. In DNA, the CDR3 is TGTGCCAGCAGCCGGGTAACCCAGTACTTC. It specifies CASSRVTQYF. The complete variable domain, with remaining parts taken from reference TRBV11-2 and TRBJ2-5, reads EAGVAQSPRYKIIEKRQSVAFWCNPISGHATLYWYQQILGQGPKLLIQFQNNGVVDDSQLPKDRFSAERLKGVDSTLKIQPAKLEDSAVYLCASSRVTQYFGPGTRLLVL.

The V call is TRBV5-1, the J call TRBJ2-5; 7 bases line up with TRBD2. The V and J ends lost 1 base and 4 bases, in that order; junction bases with no gene match: 10. The CDR3 spans 16 residues. Germline CDR1 and CDR2: SGHRS and YFSETQ. CDR3 nucleotide sequence: TGCGCCAGCAGCTTGCTAGACGGGACTACATCAGAGACCCAGTACTTC. It codes for CASSLLDGTTSETQYF.

The chain has TRBV7-3 and TRBJ1-1; weak D call: TRBD1 (5 bases). The CDR3 loop spans 14 amino acids. Germline loops: CDR1 SGHTA, CDR2 FQGTGA. The ends were cut back, 3 bases at V and 2 bases at J, with 10 bases in the middle. The CDR3 reads CASSLGHSNTEAFF. Written as DNA, the CDR3 is TGTGCCAGCAGCTTGGGGCATTCTAACACTGAAGCTTTCTTT. The full variable domain, its missing parts supplied by reference TRBV7-3 and TRBJ1-1, is GAGVSQTPSNKVTEKGKYVELRCDPISGHTALYWYRQSLGQGPEFLIYFQGTGAADDSGLPNDRFFAVRPEGSVSTLKIQRTERGDSAVYLCASSLGHSNTEAFFGQGTRLTVV.

The chain recombines TRBV14 with TRBJ1-1; 8 bases match TRBD1. Germline CDR1 and CDR2: SGHDN and FVKESK. This CDR3 is built from 15 residues. V shed 4 bases and J 0 bases; nucleotides not matched to a gene: 4. As DNA, the CDR3 is TGTGCCAGCAGCCTTTTGGGACAGGTGAACACTGAAGCTTTCTTT. Amino acid sequence: CASSLLGQVNTEAFF.

The chain links TRBV11-2 to TRBJ2-5; the D gene is possibly TRBD1 (5 bases). V was trimmed by 5 bases and J by 4 bases, leaving 14 bases between them. The CDR3 contains 14 residues. CDR1 SGHAT and CDR2 FQNNGV come from the germline V gene. The CDR3 loop is CASSQGVTRETQYF. The CDR3 DNA is TGTGCCAGCAGCCAAGGGGTAACCCGAGAGACCCAGTACTTC.